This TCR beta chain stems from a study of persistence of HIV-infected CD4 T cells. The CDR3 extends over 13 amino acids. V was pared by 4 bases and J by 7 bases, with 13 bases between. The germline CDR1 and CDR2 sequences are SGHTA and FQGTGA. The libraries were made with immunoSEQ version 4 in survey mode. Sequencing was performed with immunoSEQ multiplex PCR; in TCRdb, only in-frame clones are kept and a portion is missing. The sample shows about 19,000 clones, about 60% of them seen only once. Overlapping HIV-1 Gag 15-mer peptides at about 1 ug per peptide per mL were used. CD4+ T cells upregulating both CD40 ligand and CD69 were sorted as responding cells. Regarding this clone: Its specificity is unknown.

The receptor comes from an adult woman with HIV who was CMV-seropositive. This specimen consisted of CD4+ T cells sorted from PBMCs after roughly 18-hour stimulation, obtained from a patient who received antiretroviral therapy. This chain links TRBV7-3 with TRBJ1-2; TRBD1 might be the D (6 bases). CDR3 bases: TGTGCCAGCAGCTCTACGGGGGGCGGTGGCTACACCTTC. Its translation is CASSSTGGGGYTF.